This T cell receptor beta chain originates from a study of cytomegalovirus exposure and HLA in healthy donors. General observations from the study: Relative to equally common others, HLA-associated TCR beta chains showed greater clonal expansion in a later analysis. Most TCR sequences showed up rarely, but some public TCRs showed up in many donors.

CDR1 MNHEY and CDR2 SVGAGI come from the germline V gene. There are 14 residues in the CDR3. With 6 bases clipped from V and 6 bases from J, the junction kept 8 bases outside the gene matches. Researchers ran the PCR with 60 Vbeta and 13 Jbeta primers. The repertoire was sequenced with immunoSEQ multiplex PCR; TCRdb's copy has only in-frame clones and lacks some. The repertoire consists of approximately 130,000 clones, with 70% to 85% occurring once and the leading ten covering under 3.5%. On this clone: The antigen is undetermined.

The sequence was obtained from a man in his fifties in good health and CMV-seronegative. Sequencing input: PBMCs. V usage is TRBV6-5 and J usage is TRBJ2-7; the match to TRBD2 covers 10 bases. The CDR3, as DNA: TGTGCCAGCAGACTTAGCGGGGGGATATCCGAGCAGTACTTC. Translated: CASRLSGGISEQYF.